Following are 10 T cell receptor beta chains from one sample sequenced in a study of vaccination effects on CD4 cells after COVID-19. Antigen-specific CD4+ T cells expanded by the ViraFEST assay with viral peptide pools were then sequenced. Culture lasted roughly 9 days before CD4+ T cell isolation. Each person got two doses of an mRNA SARS-CoV-2 vaccine, BNT162b2 or mRNA-1273. These TCRs' antigens remain unknown. Generated by immunoSEQ multiplex PCR, the TCRdb table keeps only in-frame clones and is missing some. The sample has 60,000 to 90,000 clones, about 86% seen once. The specimen comprised CD4+ T cells from PBMCs cultured with HCoV-229E spike peptides, sampled after COVID-19 vaccination. The receptor source for this set is a human donor who received a COVID-19 vaccine.

The chain has TRBV4-3 and TRBJ1-1, with D uncertain. The CDR3 runs to 13 residues. Trimming shortened V by 1 base and J by 4 bases, and 7 bases separated the two germline ends. CDR1 and CDR2 (germline): LGHNA, YSLEER. CDR3: CASSQGLLTEAFF. The CDR3 DNA reads TGCGCCAGCAGCCAAGGTCTGCTCACTGAAGCTTTCTTT.

V and J are TRBV7-2 and TRBJ2-7, with D tentatively TRBD1 (6 bases). The length of the CDR3 is 14 residues. CDR1 and CDR2 from the germline V gene are SGHTA and FQGNSA. The V and J ends lost 4 bases and 2 bases respectively, with 12 bases between them. CDR3 in amino acids: CASSYRDGPYEQYV. The CDR3 DNA follows: TGTGCCAGCAGCTACAGGGACGGACCCTACGAGCAGTACGTC.

V and J are TRBV6-6 and TRBJ1-5, with TRBD1 as a possible D gene (5 bases). Trimming stripped 0 bases from V and 4 bases from J, with 13 bases between. The CDR3 runs to 16 residues. Germline V lookup: CDR1 MNHNY, CDR2 SVGAGI (reference sequence). The CDR3 sequence: CASSYSRRDGNQPQHF. CDR3 DNA sequence: TGTGCCAGCAGTTACTCGAGGAGGGACGGAAATCAGCCCCAGCATTTT.

The J gene is TRBJ2-3, the V gene TRBV5-1, with 8 bases fitting TRBD2. The CDR3 totals 18 residues. CDR1 is SGHRS and CDR2 is YFSETQ in the germline V gene. J was trimmed by 0 bases and V by 0 bases; bases with no gene match: 9. CDR3 DNA: TGCGCCAGCAGCTTGGCCTCGGGGGGGTACAGGAGCACAGATACGCAGTATTTT. Its protein product is CASSLASGGYRSTDTQYF.

V gene TRBV6-2 or TRBV6-3 combines with J gene TRBJ2-7; no firm D call. Germline V CDR1 and CDR2: MNHEY, SVGEGT. V dropped 2 bases and J dropped 1 base, with 12 bases sitting between them. The CDR3 has 15 residues. The CDR3 reads CASSYRSSRSYEQYV. The CDR3, as DNA: TGTGCCAGCAGTTACAGGTCCAGTCGGTCCTACGAGCAGTACGTC.

V gene TRBV24-1 combines with J gene TRBJ2-5; D is possibly TRBD1 or TRBD2 (6 bases each). CDR3 length: 15 residues. Per the germline V gene, CDR1 is KGHDR and CDR2 is SFDVKD. V lost 2 bases to trimming and J lost 1 base, with 10 bases between them. The chain's CDR3 is CATSDWGAPQETQYF. DNA of the CDR3: TGTGCCACCAGTGATTGGGGGGCCCCCCAAGAGACCCAGTACTTC.

This chain joins TRBV6-2 or TRBV6-3 and TRBJ1-6, with D possibly TRBD1 on 5 matching bases. Germline values: CDR1 MNHEY, CDR2 SVGEGT. CDR3 size: 14 residues. The ends were cut back, 6 bases at V and 7 bases at J, with 13 bases in the middle. The CDR3 nucleotides are TGTGCCAGCAGCCAGGGATTTGTCAATTCACCCCTCCACTTT. As protein: CASSQGFVNSPLHF.

This clone was counted between two and nine times. This chain joins TRBV7-2 and TRBJ1-5; D gene ambiguous. CDR1 and CDR2 from the germline V gene are SGHTA and FQGNSA. CDR3 length: 13 amino acids. V was shortened by 2 bases and J by 6 bases, with 8 bases between the two germline ends. The DNA for the CDR3 is TGTGCCAGCAGCTTAACAAGGAGTCAGCCCCAGCATTTT. Translating it yields CASSLTRSQPQHF.

This clone is classed as medium-sized. This rearrangement joins TRBV7-2 to TRBJ2-1; no clear D. Germline V gene lookup returns CDR1 SGHTA and CDR2 FQGNSA. Trimming shortened V by 5 bases and J by 6 bases, and 11 bases separated the two germline ends. This CDR3 spans 13 amino acids. The CDR3 region is CASSPYITNEQFF. The CDR3 coding sequence is TGTGCCAGCAGCCCGTATATAACCAATGAGCAGTTCTTC.

The genes are TRBV19 and TRBJ2-5, with D unclear. Trimming cost V 6 bases and J 5 bases, with 13 bases left between them. The CDR3 is 13 amino acids. Germline CDR1 and CDR2: LNHDA and SQIVND (reference sequence). DNA of the CDR3: TGTGCCAGTAGACCTACCATTGGTGAGACCCAGTACTTC. Its translation is CASRPTIGETQYF.